A selection of T cell receptor beta chains follows, all from one sample in a study of blood T cells in healthy people across ages. TCRdb reprocessed the 5' RACE reads with MiXCR, giving one entry per CDR3 protein. The sample records hundreds of thousands of distinct CDR3 sequences, approximately 29% being singletons. Sequenced input: blood. The receptors here all came from a woman older than 75 in good health. Both conserved end residues are part of each CDR3. The order of the fields is V gene, clone size, D gene, J gene, CDR3 DNA, CDR3 protein. The D gene is left open where the match is weak. Clone sizes are given selectively: once, few, many, or a class where the clone is expanded.

>TRBV12-3/TRBV12-4|NA|TRBD1|TRBJ1-4
TGTGCCAGCAGTTCCCTTACCGGGACAGGTGAAAAACTGTTTTTT
CASSSLTGTGEKLFF
>TRBV2|NA|NA|TRBJ2-3
TGTGCCAGCAGTGGGTGGACAGCGAGCACAGATACGCAGTATTTT
CASSGWTASTDTQYF
>TRBV20-1|NA|NA|TRBJ2-1
TGCAGTGCTAGAGGGGGCGGGCGCCTCTCCTACAATGAGCAGTTCTTC
CSARGGGRLSYNEQFF
>TRBV7-2|few|NA|TRBJ1-1
TGTGCCAGCAGCTTAATCGGCAGGCCTATGAACACTGAAGCTTTCTTT
CASSLIGRPMNTEAFF
>TRBV4-3|many|NA|TRBJ2-7
TGCGCCAGCAGCCAAGACGTGGGCGACTCCTACGAGCAGTACTTC
CASSQDVGDSYEQYF
>TRBV5-1|many|TRBD2|TRBJ2-3
TGCGCCAGCAGCGGCGGGACTAGCGGTTCTAGGGGGAATACGCAGTATTTT
CASSGGTSGSRGNTQYF
>TRBV9|NA|NA|TRBJ2-5
TGTGCCAGCAGCGCCCACAACGAACGGATGGAGACCCAGTACTTC
CASSAHNERMETQYF
>TRBV4-1|once|NA|TRBJ2-7
TGCGCCAGCAGCCAATTCGAGGGGGAGAACGAGCAGTACTTC
CASSQFEGENEQYF
>TRBV5-1|NA|NA|TRBJ2-1
TGCGCCAGCAGCTTTATGGCGACGGTGTACAATGAGCAGTTCTTC
CASSFMATVYNEQFF
>TRBV18|NA|TRBD1|TRBJ2-7
TGTGCCAGCTCACCAGAGACAGGGACCTACGAGCAGTACTTC
CASSPETGTYEQYF
>TRBV18|NA|NA|TRBJ2-4
TGTGCCAGCTCACCGACGGAGGGTAGAGGCTTGAGGGAGCAGTACTTC
CASSPTEGRGLREQYF
>TRBV7-7|NA|NA|TRBJ2-1
TGTGCCAGCAGCTACAATTTGGGGGGCCCCTCAGGGACCCAGTTCTTC
CASSYNLGGPSGTQFF
>TRBV20-1|NA|NA|TRBJ2-7
TGCAGTGCTAGGGTTCGGGACACATACGAGCAGTACTTC
CSARVRDTYEQYF
>TRBV4-2|NA|NA|TRBJ1-2
TGTGCCAGCAGCCAAGAAACGCAGGGAGGTCTGGGGGGCTACACCTTC
CASSQETQGGLGGYTF
>TRBV7-9|many|NA|TRBJ1-1
TGTGCCAGCAGCTTAGTCAGGGTCGGGACTGAAGCTTTCTTT
CASSLVRVGTEAFF
>TRBV2|NA|NA|TRBJ2-7
TGTGCCAGAGGCGACAGGCCCTACGAGCAGTACTTC
CARGDRPYEQYF
>TRBV5-1|NA|TRBD1|TRBJ2-7
TGCGCCAGCAGCTGGGGGACAGGGGGGATCTACGAGCAGTACTTC
CASSWGTGGIYEQYF
>TRBV6-5|many|NA|TRBJ2-4
TGTGCCAGCAGGCCTCAGGACGGGATAGCCAAAAACATTCAGTACTTC
CASRPQDGIAKNIQYF
>TRBV27|few|NA|TRBJ1-5
TGTGCCAGCAGTCGGGGGCCCAGGCAGCCCCAGCATTTT
CASSRGPRQPQHF
>TRBV5-6|many|NA|TRBJ2-7
TGTGCCAGCAGTCCCGCAGGGGCGTTCTCCTACGAGCAGTACTTC
CASSPAGAFSYEQYF
>TRBV20-1|NA|TRBD1|TRBJ2-4
TGCAGTGCTCGGCGACCCACCGGGACAGGGGGATTTGGAAACATTCAGTACTTC
CSARRPTGTGGFGNIQYF
>TRBV2|many|NA|TRBJ2-5
TGTGCCAGCACCCGGGGCCCAGTCGACCAAGAGACCCAGTACTTC
CASTRGPVDQETQYF
>TRBV3-1|few|NA|TRBJ2-5
TGTGCCAGCAGCCCGGACCCAATCCGGGAGACCCAGTACTTC
CASSPDPIRETQYF
>TRBV20-1|many|NA|TRBJ1-5
TGCAGTGCTAGAAGGGGAGAGGGCCCCCTTAGCAATCAGCCCCAGCATTTT
CSARRGEGPLSNQPQHF
>TRBV7-2|once|NA|TRBJ2-7
TGTGCCAGCAGCTTACGGGCAGCGGTCGCCTACGAGCAGTACTTC
CASSLRAAVAYEQYF
>TRBV14|NA|NA|TRBJ2-3
TGTGCCAGCAGCCAGGGAAGCACGCAGTATTTT
CASSQGSTQYF
>TRBV7-9|NA|NA|TRBJ2-7
TGTGCCAGCAGCTCGCCTTGGGGGGGCCTGAACGAGCAGTACTTC
CASSSPWGGLNEQYF
>TRBV19|NA|NA|TRBJ1-6
TGTGCCAGTGGCCAACCACCCCTCCACTTT
CASGQPPLHF
>TRBV6-4|few|NA|TRBJ2-7
TGTGCCAGCAGTGACTCGATGGGTGTGGGCGAGCAGTACTTC
CASSDSMGVGEQYF
>TRBV2|many|NA|TRBJ2-7
TGTGCCAGCAGGGACTTAGGAACCTACGAGCAGTACTTC
CASRDLGTYEQYF
>TRBV3-1|NA|NA|TRBJ1-1
TGTGCCAGCAGCCAAGAATGGCGGGCATCTGAAGCTTTCTTT
CASSQEWRASEAFF
>TRBV2|many|NA|TRBJ2-1
TGTGCCAGCAGTGGCAATGAGCAGTTCTTC
CASSGNEQFF
>TRBV30|once|NA|TRBJ1-1
TGTGCCTGGAGTAGGCAGGGAGGTTCGTGCACTGAAGCTTTCTTT
CAWSRQGGSCTEAFF
>TRBV20-1|many|NA|TRBJ2-5
TGCAGTGCTAGAGGTGGGACCGCGTACCAAGAGACCCAGTACTTC
CSARGGTAYQETQYF
>TRBV7-2|many|NA|TRBJ2-3
TGTGCCAGCAGCCCAAAAACGGCAGATACGCAGTATTTT
CASSPKTADTQYF
>TRBV7-9|NA|NA|TRBJ2-7
TGTGCCATCTCTAACCCGGAGGGCGAGCAGTACTTC
CAISNPEGEQYF
>TRBV4-1|NA|NA|TRBJ1-2
TGCGCCAGCAGCCCCGCGGTAAGAGACTATGGCTACACCTTC
CASSPAVRDYGYTF
>TRBV20-1|NA|NA|TRBJ2-2
TGCAGTGCTAGCCACCGAGCAGGGGCGAACACCGGGGAGCTGTTTTTT
CSASHRAGANTGELFF
>TRBV9|many|TRBD2|TRBJ2-3
TGTGCCAGCACCGCGGCCGGGACTAGCGCAACAGATACGCAGTATTTT
CASTAAGTSATDTQYF
>TRBV2|NA|NA|TRBJ1-2
TGTGCCGGCAGTGAAGCGCGGGGGCAGGGCTACACCTTC
CAGSEARGQGYTF